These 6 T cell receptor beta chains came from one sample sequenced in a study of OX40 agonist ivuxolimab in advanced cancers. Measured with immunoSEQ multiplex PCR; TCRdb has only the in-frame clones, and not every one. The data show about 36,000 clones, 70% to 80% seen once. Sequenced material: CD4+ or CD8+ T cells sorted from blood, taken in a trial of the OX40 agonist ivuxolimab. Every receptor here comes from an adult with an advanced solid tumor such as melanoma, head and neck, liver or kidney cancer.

The CDR3 DNA is TGTGCCAGTAGTAAGGACAGGGTACAAAACATTCAGTACTTC. Translation gives CASSKDRVQNIQYF. The chain combines TRBV19 with TRBJ2-4, with 8 bases fitting TRBD1. Germline values: CDR1 LNHDA, CDR2 SQIVND (reference sequence). The CDR3 is 14 amino acids. The V gene end was trimmed by 4 bases and the J gene end by 5 bases; junction bases not matched to a gene: 4.

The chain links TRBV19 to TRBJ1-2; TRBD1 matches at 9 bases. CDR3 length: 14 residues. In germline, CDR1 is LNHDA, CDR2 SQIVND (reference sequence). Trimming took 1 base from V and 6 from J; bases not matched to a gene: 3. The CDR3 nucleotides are TGTGCCAGTAGTATAGGGGACAGGGACCATGGCTACACCTTC. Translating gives CASSIGDRDHGYTF. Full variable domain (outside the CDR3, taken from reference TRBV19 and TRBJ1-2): DGGITQSPKYLFRKEGQNVTLSCEQNLNHDAMYWYRQDPGQGLRLIYYSQIVNDFQKGDIAEGYSVSREKKESFPLTVTSAQKNPTAFYLCASSIGDRDHGYTFGSGTRLTVV.

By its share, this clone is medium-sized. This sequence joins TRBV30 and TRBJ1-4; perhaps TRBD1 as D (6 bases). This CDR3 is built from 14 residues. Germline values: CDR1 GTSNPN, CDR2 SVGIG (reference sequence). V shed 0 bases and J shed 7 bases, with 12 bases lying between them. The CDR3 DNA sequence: TGTGCCTGGAGTGTAAAGGACAGCCTTGAAAAACTGTTTTTT. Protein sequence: CAWSVKDSLEKLFF.

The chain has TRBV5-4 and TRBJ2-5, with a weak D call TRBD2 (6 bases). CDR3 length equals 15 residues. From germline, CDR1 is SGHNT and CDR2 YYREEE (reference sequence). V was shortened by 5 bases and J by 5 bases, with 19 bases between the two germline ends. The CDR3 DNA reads TGTGCCAGCAGTTGGAGGGGAAACCTAGGGGAGACCCAGTACTTC. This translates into CASSWRGNLGETQYF.

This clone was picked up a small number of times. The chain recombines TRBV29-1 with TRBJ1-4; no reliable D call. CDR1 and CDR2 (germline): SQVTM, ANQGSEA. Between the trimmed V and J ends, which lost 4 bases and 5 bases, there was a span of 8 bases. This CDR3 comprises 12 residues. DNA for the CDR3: TGCAGCGTTGTTAGCGCGAATGAAAAACTGTTTTTT. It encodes CSVVSANEKLFF.

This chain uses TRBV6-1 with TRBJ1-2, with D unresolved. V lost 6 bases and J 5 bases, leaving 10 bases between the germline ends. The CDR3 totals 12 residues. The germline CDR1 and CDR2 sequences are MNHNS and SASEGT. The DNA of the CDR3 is TGTGCCAGCAGCCTCCAGAGATATGGCTACACCTTC. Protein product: CASSLQRYGYTF.